The rows below give T cell receptor beta chains drawn from one sample of a study of blood T cells in healthy people across ages. TCRdb used MiXCR to reprocess the 5' RACE reads, holding one entry per CDR3 protein. This table has about 600,000 distinct CDR3 sequences, under 55% appearing once. The sequenced sample consisted of blood. The receptors were gathered from a man of 80 years or more in good health. The CDR3 runs from the conserved cysteine through the conserved F or W. Fields, in order: D gene, V gene, CDR3 length, J gene, clone size, CDR3 DNA, CDR3 protein. D genes are given only for firm matches. Only part of the rows carry a size: once, few, many, or a class if the clone is expanded.

-	TRBV7-2	15	TRBJ2-6	-	TGTGCCAGCAGCTTAGGGATCTCTGGGGCCAACGTCCTGACTTTC	CASSLGISGANVLTF
-	TRBV12-3/TRBV12-4	16	TRBJ2-5	once	TGTGCCAGCAGCTGGGGGCAGGGGCGAGGCCAAGAGACCCAGTACTTC	CASSWGQGRGQETQYF
-	TRBV5-1	15	TRBJ2-3	-	TGCGCCAGCAGCTTGGGAGGGATCCGGACAGATACGCAGTATTTT	CASSLGGIRTDTQYF
TRBD1	TRBV4-1	15	TRBJ2-5	-	TGCGCCAGCAGCCAAGCCCGGGACAGCCAAGAGACCCAGTACTTC	CASSQARDSQETQYF
TRBD1	TRBV5-4	15	TRBJ1-6	once	TGTGCCAGCAGCTTGAGGCAGGGACAGAATTCACCCCTCCACTTT	CASSLRQGQNSPLHF
-	TRBV6-2/TRBV6-3	14	TRBJ2-1	few	TGTGTCTCCAGGGGGGCGGTGTTATACAATGAGCAGTTCTTC	CVSRGAVLYNEQFF
-	TRBV10-1	14	TRBJ1-6	many	TGCGCCAGCAGTGAGTCGAGGGAAAATTCACCCCTCCACTTT	CASSESRENSPLHF
-	TRBV6-6	13	TRBJ2-7	many	TGTGCCAGCAGTGACGACGACACCTACGAGCAGTACTTC	CASSDDDTYEQYF
-	TRBV7-2	14	TRBJ2-3	-	TGTGCCAGCAGCAGAAGCCGGTTCACAGATACGCAGTATTTT	CASSRSRFTDTQYF
-	TRBV12-3/TRBV12-4	14	TRBJ1-2	few	TGTGCCAGCAGGCCGGGACCCACCCCCTATGGCTACACCTTC	CASRPGPTPYGYTF
-	TRBV7-3	15	TRBJ2-3	-	TGTGCCAGCAGGGATGGGGAACGGATCACAGATACGCAGTATTTT	CASRDGERITDTQYF
-	TRBV12-3/TRBV12-4	13	TRBJ2-7	-	TGTGCCAGCAGCCACTTTAGTTCGGAGGAGCAGTACTTC	CASSHFSSEEQYF
TRBD2	TRBV7-2	16	TRBJ2-7	-	TGTGCCAGCAGCTTAGCCCCTAGCGGGAGGGGGTACGAGCAGTACTTC	CASSLAPSGRGYEQYF
-	TRBV7-8	12	TRBJ2-5	-	TGTGCCAGCACCAACTTAGGGGAGACCCAGTACTTC	CASTNLGETQYF
-	TRBV28	16	TRBJ1-1	-	TGTGCCAGCACCCCTTGGGGGGGCTCAAAGCCCACTGAAGCTTTCTTT	CASTPWGGSKPTEAFF
-	TRBV5-6	12	TRBJ2-7	-	TGTGCCAGCAGCGGGGGCTGGTACGAGCAGTACTTC	CASSGGWYEQYF
TRBD2	TRBV7-3	12	TRBJ2-1	many	TGTGCCAGCAGCTTACTAGCGGGGGAGCAGTTCTTC	CASSLLAGEQFF
-	TRBV6-6	13	TRBJ1-5	-	TGTGCCAGCAGGCGGACACCTGGTTGGCCCCAGCATTTT	CASRRTPGWPQHF
TRBD2	TRBV6-2/TRBV6-3	16	TRBJ2-1	-	TGTGCCAGCAGTGCATTACATAGCGGGAGTAAGTATGAGCAGTTCTTC	CASSALHSGSKYEQFF
-	TRBV7-3	12	TRBJ1-1	few	TGTGCCAGCGGGGCCCCGAACACTGAAGCTTTCTTT	CASGAPNTEAFF
-	TRBV7-3	16	TRBJ2-2	-	TGTGCCAGCAGCCCAGAGGCTGCCTATGACCCCGGGGAGCTGTTTTTT	CASSPEAAYDPGELFF
TRBD1	TRBV28	15	TRBJ2-5	few	TGTGCCAGCATTGCGGGACAGGGCTACCAAGAGACCCAGTACTTC	CASIAGQGYQETQYF
TRBD1	TRBV3-1	15	TRBJ2-1	-	TGTGCCAGCAGCCCACTGACAGGGGAATACAATGAGCAGTTCTTC	CASSPLTGEYNEQFF
TRBD2	TRBV6-6	16	TRBJ2-3	many	TGTGCCAGCGATTCGGGACTAGCGGGGGGTACAGATACGCAGTATTTT	CASDSGLAGGTDTQYF
TRBD1	TRBV6-2/TRBV6-3	15	TRBJ1-5	many	TGTGCCAGCAGGACCGGGACAGGGGGCCTCCTGACCCAGCATTTT	CASRTGTGGLLTQHF
TRBD2	TRBV6-2/TRBV6-3	15	TRBJ2-5	-	TGTGCCAGCAGTGACTCGGGGACTACGAAAGAGACCCAGTACTTC	CASSDSGTTKETQYF
TRBD2	TRBV7-2	17	TRBJ2-1	-	TGTGCCAGCAGCTTATTTGGCGGGGGGAGCTCCTACAATGAGCAGTTCTTC	CASSLFGGGSSYNEQFF
TRBD1	TRBV5-1	14	TRBJ2-3	-	TGCGCCAGCAGCACGGGACAGGGGAGAGATACGCAGTATTTT	CASSTGQGRDTQYF
-	TRBV12-3/TRBV12-4	13	TRBJ2-7	few	TGTGCCAGCAGTTTGTCCAGGGCCTACGAGCAGTACTTC	CASSLSRAYEQYF
-	TRBV5-1	14	TRBJ1-1	once	TGCGCCAGCAGCTCAGACCCAGGGGTGGCTGAAGCTTTCTTT	CASSSDPGVAEAFF
-	TRBV14	12	TRBJ2-4	-	TGTGCCAGCAGCCACCCATCCGGGGCTTTGTACTTC	CASSHPSGALYF
TRBD1	TRBV6-5	13	TRBJ2-7	-	TGTGCCAGCAGTTCGGGACAGGCCGACGAGCAGTACTTC	CASSSGQADEQYF
-	TRBV27	15	TRBJ2-6	few	TGTGCCACCCAGCAGTCGTGGGCTGGGGCCAACGTCCTGACTTTC	CATQQSWAGANVLTF
-	TRBV7-2	14	TRBJ2-1	once	TGTGCCAGCAGCTTAACCTTCTCCTACAATGAGCAGTTCTTC	CASSLTFSYNEQFF
-	TRBV11-2	14	TRBJ2-5	-	TGTGCCAGCAGCTTGCCCGGGGGCCCGTTGACCCAGTACTTC	CASSLPGGPLTQYF